A few counts support the clone carrying this T cell receptor (beta chain). Its antigen is unknown. Sequenced by immunoSEQ multiplex PCR; TCRdb stores in-frame clones only, minus some. Of nearly 5,000 clones listed, more than 20% are singletons. Treatment meaning: randomized to nivolumab then ipilimumab (arm A) or the reverse (arm B). This entry belongs to a study of sequential checkpoint blockade in melanoma. Study in general: 75 to 95 pretreatment tumor DNA samples were TCRβ immunosequenced. General study points: About 30 times likelier clinical benefit followed increased tumor T-cell fraction and clonality.

With 6 bases clipped from V and 4 bases from J, the junction kept 8 bases outside the gene matches. Germline CDR1 and CDR2: MDHEN and SYDVKM. This CDR3 region has 14 residues. This clonotype originated in a human donor with melanoma. The chain employs TRBV28 and TRBJ2-5; 7 bases align to TRBD1. The material was tumor tissue (inferred from file names), obtained from a patient given nivolumab and ipilimumab in sequence. The CDR3 protein is CASSPKTGPETQYF. CDR3 bases: TGTGCCAGCAGCCCCAAGACAGGGCCAGAGACCCAGTACTTC.